This T cell receptor (beta chain) is drawn from a study of cytomegalovirus exposure and HLA in healthy donors. Germline CDR1 is SGHTA and CDR2 is FQGNSA. The CDR3 has 15 residues. V was clipped by 4 bases and J by 1 base; unmatched bases: 6. Remarks on this clone: Its antigen remains unidentified.

Method: immunoSEQ multiplex PCR; TCRdb's copy keeps in-frame clones and lacks some. The sample comprises over 150,000 clones, approximately 86% of which are singletons, and around 2.3% rests with the top ten. Points from the study as a whole: Reports credit the classifier with highly specific, highly sensitive diagnosis of cytomegalovirus status. Most TCR sequences proved rare, with some public TCRs found in many donors.

Sequencing was done on a sample of PBMCs. The rearrangement uses TRBV7-2 and TRBJ1-1; TRBD1 matches at 7 bases. The source of this sequence is a woman younger than 30 in good health and CMV-seronegative. CDR3 sequence: CASSSGQAENTEAFF. The CDR3 bases are TGTGCCAGCAGCTCCGGACAGGCTGAGAACACTGAAGCTTTCTTT.